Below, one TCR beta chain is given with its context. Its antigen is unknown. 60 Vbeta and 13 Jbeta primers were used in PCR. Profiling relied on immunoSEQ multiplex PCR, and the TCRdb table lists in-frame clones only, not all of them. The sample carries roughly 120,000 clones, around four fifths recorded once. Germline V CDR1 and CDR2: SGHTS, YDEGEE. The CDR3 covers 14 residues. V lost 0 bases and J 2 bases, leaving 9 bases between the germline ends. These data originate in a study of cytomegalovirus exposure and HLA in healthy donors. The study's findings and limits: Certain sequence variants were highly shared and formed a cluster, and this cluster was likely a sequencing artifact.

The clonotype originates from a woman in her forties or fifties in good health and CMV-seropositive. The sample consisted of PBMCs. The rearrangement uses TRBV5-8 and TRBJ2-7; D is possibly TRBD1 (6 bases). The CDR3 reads CASSLGGRTYEQYF. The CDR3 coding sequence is TGTGCCAGCAGCTTGGGGGGGCGCACCTACGAGCAGTACTTC.